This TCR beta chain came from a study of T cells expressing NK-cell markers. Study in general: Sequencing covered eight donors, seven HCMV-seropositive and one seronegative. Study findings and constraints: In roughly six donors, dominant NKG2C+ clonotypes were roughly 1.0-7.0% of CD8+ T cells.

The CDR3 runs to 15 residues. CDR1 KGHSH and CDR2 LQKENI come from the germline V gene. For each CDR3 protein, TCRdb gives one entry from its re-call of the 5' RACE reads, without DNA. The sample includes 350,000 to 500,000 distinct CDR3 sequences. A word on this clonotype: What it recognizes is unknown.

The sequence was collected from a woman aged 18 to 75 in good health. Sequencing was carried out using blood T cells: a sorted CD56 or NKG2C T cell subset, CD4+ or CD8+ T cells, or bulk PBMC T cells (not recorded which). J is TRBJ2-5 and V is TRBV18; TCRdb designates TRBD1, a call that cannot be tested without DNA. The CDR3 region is CASSPIARAMETQYF.